A single sample is the source of the 25 T cell receptor beta chains below, sequenced in a study of T cells after yellow fever vaccination. A single record per CDR3 protein comes from TCRdb applying MiXCR to the 5' RACE reads. The table records a few hundred thousand distinct CDR3 sequences, about 4% of them present only once. This specimen consisted of PBMCs, obtained 5 days after the yellow fever booster vaccination. The receptors originated from a man in his late teens or twenties who received the YFV17D yellow fever vaccine.

The rearrangement uses TRBV10-2 and TRBJ1-5; TRBD1 aligns across 9 bases. V shed 5 bases and J 4 bases; nucleotides not matched to a gene: 6. Germline CDR1 and CDR2: WSHSY and SAAADI. There are 15 residues in the CDR3. CDR3 protein: CASSIGQGMNQPQHF. DNA of the CDR3: TGCGCCAGCAGTATCGGACAGGGGATGAATCAGCCCCAGCATTTT.

This clonotype was picked up many times. The gene calls are TRBV4-1 and TRBJ2-3; D is perhaps TRBD1 or TRBD2 (6 bases each). Germline V CDR1 and CDR2: MGHRA, YSYEKL. The germline V and J ends were trimmed by 1 base and 3 bases, with 20 bases remaining between them. There are 18 residues in the CDR3. The CDR3 DNA sequence: TGCGCCAGCAGCCAAGGGGCTCGGGGGCCCCAAGGGACAGATACGCAGTATTTT. Residues: CASSQGARGPQGTDTQYF.

The V gene is TRBV2, the J gene TRBJ2-3, with D hard to call. V was clipped by 4 bases and J by 2 bases, with 10 bases between them. Germline CDR1 reads SNHLY; CDR2 reads FYNNEI. The length of the CDR3 is 14 residues. CDR3 DNA: TGTGCCAGCAGTGGTCTAGTTACCACAGATACGCAGTATTTT. Amino acids: CASSGLVTTDTQYF.

The chain recombines TRBV7-9 with TRBJ2-1, with D possibly TRBD1 on 6 matching bases. The germline gives CDR1 SEHNR, CDR2 FQNEAQ (reference sequence). V was shortened by 4 bases and J by 7 bases, with 23 bases between the two germline ends. The CDR3 has 17 amino acids. For the CDR3, the DNA is TGTGCCAGCAGCTCCCGATTGCCGGGGCTGAGGGGGAATGAGCAGTTCTTC. Translated: CASSSRLPGLRGNEQFF.

V is TRBV6-5 and J is TRBJ1-3; TRBD1 agrees at 8 bases. CDR3 length: 16 residues. V trimming: 6 bases; J trimming: 0 bases; junction bases outside the gene matches: 7. The germline V gene has CDR1 MNHEY and CDR2 SVGAGI. In DNA, the CDR3 is TGTGCCAGCAGGGAATTCACAGGGGGCTCTGGAAACACCATATATTTT. It translates to CASREFTGGSGNTIYF.

This clonotype was seen more than once but under ten times. J is TRBJ1-2 and V is TRBV20-1, with 9 bases matching TRBD1. The germline V gene encodes CDR1 DFQATT and CDR2 SNEGSKA (reference sequence). The junction had 7 bases not matched to a gene; V was cut back by 2 bases and J by 12 bases. There are 12 residues in the CDR3. CDR3 amino acids: CSARFWTGENTF. The CDR3 coding sequence is TGCAGTGCTAGATTCTGGACAGGGGAAAACACCTTC.

This clonotype was counted a few times. In nucleotides, the CDR3 is TGTGCCAGCAACACCGCGTCCTACAATGAGCAGTTCTTC. This translates into CASNTASYNEQFF. The rearrangement joins TRBV6-1 to TRBJ2-1; D gene ambiguous. The CDR3 extends over 13 amino acids. Germline-derived CDR1 and CDR2 are MNHNS and SASEGT. V was trimmed by 7 bases and J by 1 base, leaving 8 bases between them.

V and J are TRBV7-9 and TRBJ2-7, with a tentative D call TRBD1 (5 bases). Germline V gene lookup returns CDR1 SEHNR and CDR2 FQNEAQ (reference sequence). This CDR3 has 15 amino acids. The ends were cut back, 0 bases at V and 2 bases at J, with 11 bases in the middle. This CDR3 reads CASSLAAGHPYEQYF. The DNA of the CDR3 is TGTGCCAGCAGCTTAGCCGCAGGGCACCCCTACGAGCAGTACTTC.

This chain uses TRBV6-2 or TRBV6-3 with TRBJ1-5; TRBD1 is a possible D gene (5 bases). The germline gives CDR1 MNHEY, CDR2 SVGEGT. This CDR3 has 12 residues. Trimming removed 6 bases at V and 6 bases at J, with 9 bases between. The CDR3: CASSSGAQPQHF. The CDR3 DNA reads as TGTGCCAGCAGCTCCGGGGCTCAGCCCCAGCATTTT.

This sequence joins TRBV5-1 and TRBJ1-3; TRBD1 agrees at 7 bases. With V trimmed by 3 bases and J by 0 bases, 12 bases remained unmatched. Germline V CDR1 and CDR2: SGHRS, YFSETQ. The CDR3 extends over 18 amino acids. This chain's CDR3 is CASSSSGGQQSSGNTIYF. The DNA of the CDR3 is TGCGCCAGCAGCTCCTCCGGGGGACAGCAGAGCTCTGGAAACACCATATATTTT.

Concerning this clonotype itself: This may stem from a read error, because a much larger clone lies one nucleotide away. The rearrangement joins TRBV6-1 to TRBJ1-2; 7 bases agree with TRBD1. CDR3 size: 12 residues. CDR1 is MNHNS, CDR2 SASEGT, per germline. The V and J ends lost 8 bases and 7 bases, in that order; junction bases with no gene match: 7. Here the CDR3 reads CASVQGDFGYTF. DNA of the CDR3: TGTGCCAGCGTTCAGGGGGACTTTGGCTACACCTTC.

This clonotype was detected ten times or more. The V gene is TRBV7-8, the J gene TRBJ2-1; a weak D match, TRBD1 (5 bases). The germline V and J ends were trimmed by 5 bases and 6 bases, with 17 bases remaining between them. Per the germline V gene, CDR1 is SGHVS and CDR2 is FQNEAQ. This CDR3 contains 15 residues. As DNA, the CDR3 is TGTGCCAGCAGCCTACTCAGGGTCCGGTCCAATGAGCAGTTCTTC. It yields the protein CASSLLRVRSNEQFF.

This clonotype showed up many times. The V gene is TRBV4-1, the J gene TRBJ2-3, with TRBD2 identical over 7 bases. With 0 bases clipped from V and 6 bases from J, the junction kept 6 bases outside the gene matches. CDR3 length equals 15 residues. The germline CDR1 and CDR2 sequences are MGHRA and YSYEKL. The CDR3 here is CASSQELTSQDTQYF. The CDR3 DNA follows: TGCGCCAGCAGCCAAGAATTGACTAGCCAGGATACGCAGTATTTT.

This clonotype was counted ten times or more. The chain joins TRBV7-2 to TRBJ2-2, with D unclear. This CDR3 has 16 residues. V lost 2 bases and J lost 3, with 13 bases in between. The germline CDR1 and CDR2 sequences are SGHTA and FQGNSA. DNA of the CDR3: TGTGCCAGCAGCTTATCCGAGGCATCCGACACCGGGGAGCTGTTTTTT. It specifies CASSLSEASDTGELFF.

The V gene is TRBV10-3, the J gene TRBJ1-6, with D uncertain. Germline loops: CDR1 ENHRY, CDR2 SYGVKD. The V end was cut by 4 bases, the J end by 5 bases, with 9 bases between. The CDR3 is made up of 14 amino acids. The CDR3 DNA sequence: TGTGCCATCAGTGTGAGGCAGGATAATTCACCCCTCCACTTT. Amino acid sequence: CAISVRQDNSPLHF.

This clonotype has more than one count but fewer than ten. The chain is built from TRBV14 and TRBJ1-1; no definite D call. V was cut by 4 bases and J by 4 bases, with 25 bases left in between. Germline loops: CDR1 SGHDN, CDR2 FVKESK. The CDR3 extends over 18 amino acids. CDR3: CASSPGSRAPLKGTEAFF. Written as DNA, the CDR3 is TGTGCCAGCAGCCCGGGAAGTAGGGCTCCCCTAAAAGGCACTGAAGCTTTCTTT.

This rearrangement joins TRBV28 to TRBJ2-7; D uncertain. This CDR3 has 15 amino acids. Looked up from germline, CDR1 is MDHEN and CDR2 is SYDVKM. The germline V and J ends were trimmed by 4 bases and 1 base, with 14 bases remaining between them. CDR3 residues: CASSSIGLESYEQYV. The CDR3 DNA reads as TGTGCCAGCAGTTCTATCGGGCTGGAGTCCTACGAGCAGTACGTC.

This clonotype has a handful of counts. This chain uses TRBV18 with TRBJ1-1; 7 bases are shared with TRBD1. Germline V gene lookup returns CDR1 KGHSH and CDR2 LQKENI. This CDR3 comprises 16 residues. With 3 bases clipped from V and 5 bases from J, the junction kept 12 bases outside the gene matches. CDR3 protein: CASSPPTSTGWTEAFF. The CDR3 coding sequence is TGTGCCAGCTCACCTCCAACCTCGACAGGGTGGACTGAAGCTTTCTTT.

This clonotype was recorded a few times. The rearrangement links TRBV6-5 to TRBJ2-3, with D perhaps matching TRBD1 or TRBD2 (6 bases each). V lost 0 bases, J lost 2 bases, and 15 bases lay in between. The CDR3 contains 17 residues. CDR1 and CDR2 from the germline V gene are MNHEY and SVGAGI. Written as DNA, the CDR3 is TGTGCCAGCAGTTACTCGAAACGGGGGCCTTTCACAGATACGCAGTATTTT. Translating gives CASSYSKRGPFTDTQYF.

This clonotype occurred a few times. The chain uses TRBV7-2 and TRBJ2-7, with TRBD2 as a possible D gene (5 bases). CDR1 SGHTA and CDR2 FQGNSA come from the germline V gene. The V gene lost 4 bases and the J gene lost 1 base, with 14 bases spanning the gap. The CDR3 is 15 residues long. As DNA, the CDR3 is TGTGCCAGCAGCTCCCAGCCGGGGTCTTCCTACGAGCAGTACGTC. It is translated as CASSSQPGSSYEQYV.

This chain joins TRBV5-1 and TRBJ2-5, with D tentatively TRBD1 (5 bases). The CDR3 is made up of 13 amino acids. V lost 5 bases to trimming and J lost 5 bases, with 13 bases between them. CDR1 is SGHRS, CDR2 YFSETQ, per germline. The CDR3: CASSSGRGETQYF. The CDR3 DNA is TGCGCCAGCAGTTCAGGGCGTGGGGAGACCCAGTACTTC.

This clonotype appeared many times. The chain has TRBV29-1 and TRBJ2-7, with D tentatively TRBD1 (7 bases). Germline CDR1 SQVTM, CDR2 ANQGSEA. CDR3 length: 13 amino acids. V was cut by 5 bases and J by 8 bases, with 19 bases left in between. The CDR3 spells CSVLGQAGGKQYF. The CDR3 coding sequence is TGCAGCGTTCTCGGACAGGCAGGAGGGAAGCAGTACTTC.

Points on this clonotype: One junction end does not reproduce the germline sequence, and a read error may be involved. The CDR3 sequence: CASCYAAGSQYF. The CDR3 DNA is TGTGCCAGCTGTTACGCCGCCGGGTCCCAGTACTTC. The chain links TRBV6-2 or TRBV6-3 to TRBJ2-5, with D unresolved. CDR3 length: 12 residues. The V gene's germline CDR1 is MNHEY and CDR2 SVGEGT.

The rearrangement joins TRBV4-3 to TRBJ2-7, with D possibly being TRBD1 or TRBD2 (5 bases each). V dropped 0 bases and J dropped 0 bases, with 9 bases sitting between them. Per the germline V gene, CDR1 is LGHNA and CDR2 is YSLEER. This CDR3 comprises 15 residues. CDR3 DNA: TGCGCCAGCAGCCAAGAAGAGGGGAGCTCCTACGAGCAGTACTTC. It codes for CASSQEEGSSYEQYF.

This clonotype was detected a few times. The CDR3 DNA is TGTGCCAGCAGCTTTGGACTGGGGGTCTACGAGCAGTACGTC. Translated, it gives CASSFGLGVYEQYV. The V gene is TRBV5-5, the J gene TRBJ2-7; the D call may be TRBD1 or TRBD2 (5 bases each). V lost 2 bases and J lost 3, with 12 bases in between. CDR1 and CDR2 (germline): SGHKS, YYEKEE (reference sequence). This CDR3 spans 14 amino acids.